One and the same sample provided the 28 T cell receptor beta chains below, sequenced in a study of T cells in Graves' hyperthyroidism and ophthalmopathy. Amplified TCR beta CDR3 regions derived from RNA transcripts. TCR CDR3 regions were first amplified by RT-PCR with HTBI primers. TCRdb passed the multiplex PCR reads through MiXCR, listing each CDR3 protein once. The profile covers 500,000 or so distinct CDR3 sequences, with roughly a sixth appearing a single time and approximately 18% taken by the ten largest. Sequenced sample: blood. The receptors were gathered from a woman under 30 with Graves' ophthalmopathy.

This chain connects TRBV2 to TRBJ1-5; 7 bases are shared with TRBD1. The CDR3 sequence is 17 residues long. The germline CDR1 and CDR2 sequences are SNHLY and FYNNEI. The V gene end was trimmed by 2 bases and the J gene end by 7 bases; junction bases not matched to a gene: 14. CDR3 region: CASSEPWRQGQGQPQHF. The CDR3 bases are TGTGCCAGCAGTGAACCTTGGAGACAGGGCCAGGGACAGCCCCAGCATTTT.

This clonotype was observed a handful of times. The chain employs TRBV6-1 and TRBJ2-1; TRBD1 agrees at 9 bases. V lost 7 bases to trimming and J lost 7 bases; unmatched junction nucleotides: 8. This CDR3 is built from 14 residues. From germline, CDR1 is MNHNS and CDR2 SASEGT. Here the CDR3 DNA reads TGTGCCAGCAAGCTCGGGACAGGGTATAATGAGCAGTTCTTC. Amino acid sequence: CASKLGTGYNEQFF.

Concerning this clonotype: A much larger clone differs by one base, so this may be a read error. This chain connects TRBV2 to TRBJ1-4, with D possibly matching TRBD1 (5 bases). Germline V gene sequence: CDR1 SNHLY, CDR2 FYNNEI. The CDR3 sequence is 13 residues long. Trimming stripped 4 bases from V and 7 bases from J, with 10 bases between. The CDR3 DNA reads TGTGCCAGCAGTGGAGTGGGGGTTGAAAAACTGTTTTTT. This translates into CASSGVGVEKLFF.

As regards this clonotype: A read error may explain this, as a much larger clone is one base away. The CDR3 is CASSPGTGGGAGYEQYF. In nucleotides, the CDR3 is TGTGCCAGCAGCCCTGGGACTGGCGGGGGGGCGGGTTACGAGCAGTACTTC. The genes are TRBV11-2 and TRBJ2-7; 9 nucleotides align to TRBD2. The V gene end was trimmed by 5 bases and the J gene end by 4 bases; junction bases not matched to a gene: 15. Germline V gene data show CDR1 as SGHAT and CDR2 as FQNNGV. The CDR3 length is 17 residues.

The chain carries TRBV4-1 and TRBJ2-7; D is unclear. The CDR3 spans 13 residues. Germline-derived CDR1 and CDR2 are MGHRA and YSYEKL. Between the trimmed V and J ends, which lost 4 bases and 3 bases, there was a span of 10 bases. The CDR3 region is CASSRSVNYEQYF. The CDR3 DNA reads TGCGCCAGCAGCCGGAGTGTCAACTACGAGCAGTACTTC.

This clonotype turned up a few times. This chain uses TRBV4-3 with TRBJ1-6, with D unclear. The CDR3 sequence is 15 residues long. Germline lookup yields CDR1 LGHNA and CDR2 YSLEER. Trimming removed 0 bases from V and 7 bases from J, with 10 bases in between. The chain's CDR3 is CASSQDLTDNSPLHF. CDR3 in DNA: TGCGCCAGCAGCCAAGATTTGACGGACAATTCACCCCTCCACTTT.

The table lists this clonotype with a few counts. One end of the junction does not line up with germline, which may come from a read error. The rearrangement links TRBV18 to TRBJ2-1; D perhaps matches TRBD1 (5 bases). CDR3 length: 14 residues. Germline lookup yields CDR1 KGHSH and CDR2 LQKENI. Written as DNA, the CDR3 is TGTGCCAGCTCACCCGGACGGAAGGACAATGAGCAGCTCTTC. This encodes CASSPGRKDNEQLF. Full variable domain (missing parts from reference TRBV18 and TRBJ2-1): NAGVMQNPRHLVRRRGQEARLRCSPMKGHSHVYWYRQLPEEGLKFMVYLQKENIIDESGMPKERFSAEFPKEGPSILRIQQVVRGDSAAYFCASSPGRKDNEQLFGPGTRLTVL.

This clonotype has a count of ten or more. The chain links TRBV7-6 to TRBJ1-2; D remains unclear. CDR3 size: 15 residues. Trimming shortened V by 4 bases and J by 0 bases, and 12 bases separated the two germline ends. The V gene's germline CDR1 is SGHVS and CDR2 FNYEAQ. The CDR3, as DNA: TGTGCCAGCAGCTCCGGTGGGGAACCTAACTATGGCTACACCTTC. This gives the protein CASSSGGEPNYGYTF.

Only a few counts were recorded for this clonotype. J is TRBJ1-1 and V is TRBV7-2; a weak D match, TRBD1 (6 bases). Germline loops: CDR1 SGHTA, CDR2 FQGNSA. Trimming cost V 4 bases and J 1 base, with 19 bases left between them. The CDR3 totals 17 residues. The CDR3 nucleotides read TGTGCCAGCAGCTGGCTCGGGCATGGGGGCTCGAACACTGAAGCTTTCTTT. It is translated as CASSWLGHGGSNTEAFF. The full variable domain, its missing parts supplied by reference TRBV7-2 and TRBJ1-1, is GAGVSQSPSNKVTEKGKDVELRCDPISGHTALYWYRQSLGQGLEFLIYFQGNSAPDKSGLPSDRFSAERTGGSVSTLTIQRTQQEDSAVYLCASSWLGHGGSNTEAFFGQGTRLTVV.

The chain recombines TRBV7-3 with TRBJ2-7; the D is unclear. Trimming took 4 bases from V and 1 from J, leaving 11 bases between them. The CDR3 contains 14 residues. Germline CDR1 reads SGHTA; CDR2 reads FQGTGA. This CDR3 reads CASSSFLGSYEQYF. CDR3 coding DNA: TGTGCCAGCAGCTCGTTTCTGGGGTCCTACGAGCAGTACTTC.

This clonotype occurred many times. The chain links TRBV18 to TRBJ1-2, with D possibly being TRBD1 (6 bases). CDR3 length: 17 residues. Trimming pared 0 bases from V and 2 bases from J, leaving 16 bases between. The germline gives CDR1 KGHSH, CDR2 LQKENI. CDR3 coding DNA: TGTGCCAGCTCACCACCCGGGCGGAGACAGGTGAACTATGGCTACACCTTC. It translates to CASSPPGRRQVNYGYTF.

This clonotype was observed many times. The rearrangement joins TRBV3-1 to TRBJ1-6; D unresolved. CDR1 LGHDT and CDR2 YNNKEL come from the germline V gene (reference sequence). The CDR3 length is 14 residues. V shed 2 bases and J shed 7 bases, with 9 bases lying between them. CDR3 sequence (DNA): TGTGCCAGCAGCCAACTTAGCAGGAATTCACCCCTCCACTTT. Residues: CASSQLSRNSPLHF.

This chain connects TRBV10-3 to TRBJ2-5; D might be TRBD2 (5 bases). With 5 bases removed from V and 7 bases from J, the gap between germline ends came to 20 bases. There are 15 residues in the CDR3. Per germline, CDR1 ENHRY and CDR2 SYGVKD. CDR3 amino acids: CAISNGDLDIGTQYF. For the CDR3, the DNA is TGTGCCATCAGTAACGGGGATCTTGACATCGGGACCCAGTACTTC.

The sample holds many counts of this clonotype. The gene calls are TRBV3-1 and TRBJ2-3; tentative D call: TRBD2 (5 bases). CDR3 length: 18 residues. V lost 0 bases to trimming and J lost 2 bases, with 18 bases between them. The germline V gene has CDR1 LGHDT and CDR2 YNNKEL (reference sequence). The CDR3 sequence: CASSQDRDSPYLTDTQYF. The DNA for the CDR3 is TGTGCCAGCAGCCAAGATCGGGATAGCCCCTATCTCACAGATACGCAGTATTTT.

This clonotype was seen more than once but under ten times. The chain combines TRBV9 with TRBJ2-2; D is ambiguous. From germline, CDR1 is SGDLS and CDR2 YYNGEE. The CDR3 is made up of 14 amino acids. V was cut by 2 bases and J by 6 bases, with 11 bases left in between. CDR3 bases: TGTGCCAGCAGCGTTACTTTAAGGGCCGGGGAGCTGTTTTTT. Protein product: CASSVTLRAGELFF.

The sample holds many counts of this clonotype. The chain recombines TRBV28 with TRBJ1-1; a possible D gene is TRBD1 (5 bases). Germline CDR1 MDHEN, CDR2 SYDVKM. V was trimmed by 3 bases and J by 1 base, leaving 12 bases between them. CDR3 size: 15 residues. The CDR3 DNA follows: TGTGCCAGCAGTTTCCTTCAGGGTTGGAACACTGAAGCTTTCTTT. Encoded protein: CASSFLQGWNTEAFF. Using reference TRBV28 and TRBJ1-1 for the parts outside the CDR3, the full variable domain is DVKVTQSSRYLVKRTGEKVFLECVQDMDHENMFWYRQDPGLGLRLIYFSYDVKMKEKGDIPEGYSVSREKKERFSLILESASTNQTSMYLCASSFLQGWNTEAFFGQGTRLTVV.

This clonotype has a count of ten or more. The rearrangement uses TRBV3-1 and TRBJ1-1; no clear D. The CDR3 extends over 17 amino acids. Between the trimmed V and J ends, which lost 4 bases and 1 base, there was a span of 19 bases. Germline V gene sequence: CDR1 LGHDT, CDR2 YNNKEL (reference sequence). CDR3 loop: CASSPRLLGRGNTEAFF. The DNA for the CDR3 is TGTGCCAGCAGCCCCAGGTTGTTGGGTCGGGGGAACACTGAAGCTTTCTTT.

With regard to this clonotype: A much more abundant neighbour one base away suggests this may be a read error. The CDR3 DNA reads as TGTGCCAGCAGTTACCGACAGGGGGCTAGTCAGCCCCAGCATTTT. Translating it yields CASSYRQGASQPQHF. The rearrangement uses TRBV6-5 and TRBJ1-5; TRBD1 agrees at 10 bases. Per germline, CDR1 MNHEY and CDR2 SVGAGI. This CDR3 is built from 15 residues. Trimming took 2 bases from V and 6 from J; bases not matched to a gene: 4.

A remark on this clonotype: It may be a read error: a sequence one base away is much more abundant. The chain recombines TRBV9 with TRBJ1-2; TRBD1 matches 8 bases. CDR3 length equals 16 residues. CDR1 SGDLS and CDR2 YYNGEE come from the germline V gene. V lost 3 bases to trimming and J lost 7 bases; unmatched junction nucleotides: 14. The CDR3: CASSDRVRGRESGYTF. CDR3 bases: TGTGCCAGCAGCGACCGGGTCAGGGGGCGGGAGAGTGGCTACACCTTC.

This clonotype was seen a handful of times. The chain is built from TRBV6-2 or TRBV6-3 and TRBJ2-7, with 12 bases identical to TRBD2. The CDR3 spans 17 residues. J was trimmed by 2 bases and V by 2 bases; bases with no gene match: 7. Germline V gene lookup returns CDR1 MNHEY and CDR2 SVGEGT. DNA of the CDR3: TGTGCCAGCAGTTACGTGGCTAGCGGGAGGGAACCCTACGAGCAGTACTTC. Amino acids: CASSYVASGREPYEQYF.

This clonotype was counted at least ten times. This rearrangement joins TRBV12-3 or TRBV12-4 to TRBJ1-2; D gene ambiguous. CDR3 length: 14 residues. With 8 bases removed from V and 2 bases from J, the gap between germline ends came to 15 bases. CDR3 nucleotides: TGTGCCAGCCGTTCTACATTACCAAACTATGGCTACACCTTC. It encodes CASRSTLPNYGYTF.

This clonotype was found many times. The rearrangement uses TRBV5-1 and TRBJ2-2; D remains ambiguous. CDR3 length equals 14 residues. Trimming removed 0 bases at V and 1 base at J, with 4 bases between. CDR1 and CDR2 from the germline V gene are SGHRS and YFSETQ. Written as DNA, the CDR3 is TGCGCCAGCAGCTTGGACATGAACACCGGGGAGCTGTTTTTT. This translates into CASSLDMNTGELFF.

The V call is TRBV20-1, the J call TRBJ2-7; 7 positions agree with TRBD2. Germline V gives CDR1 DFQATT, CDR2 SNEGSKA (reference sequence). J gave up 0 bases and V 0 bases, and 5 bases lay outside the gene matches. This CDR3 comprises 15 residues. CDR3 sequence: CSARDYAGDSYEQYF. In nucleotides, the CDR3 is TGCAGTGCTAGAGATTACGCGGGGGACTCCTACGAGCAGTACTTC.

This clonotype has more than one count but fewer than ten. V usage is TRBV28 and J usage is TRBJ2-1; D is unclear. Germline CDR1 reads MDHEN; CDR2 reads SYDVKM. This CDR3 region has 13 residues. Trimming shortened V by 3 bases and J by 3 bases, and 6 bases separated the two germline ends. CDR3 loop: CASSFSYYNEQFF. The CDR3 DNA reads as TGTGCCAGCAGTTTTTCCTACTACAATGAGCAGTTCTTC.

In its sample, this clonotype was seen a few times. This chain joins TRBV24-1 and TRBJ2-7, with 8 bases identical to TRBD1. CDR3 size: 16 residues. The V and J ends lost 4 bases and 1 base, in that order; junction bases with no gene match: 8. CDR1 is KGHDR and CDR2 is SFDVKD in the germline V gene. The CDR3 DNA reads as TGTGCCACCAGTGACCCTGGACAGGGAGGTTCCTACGAGCAGTACTTC. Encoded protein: CATSDPGQGGSYEQYF.

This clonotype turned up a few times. CDR3 sequence (DNA): TGTGCCAGCAGCTTCCTAGTGGGCACTGAAGCTTTCTTT. Encoded protein: CASSFLVGTEAFF. The J gene is TRBJ1-1, the V gene TRBV7-9; no clear D. CDR3 length equals 13 residues. Germline V gene sequence: CDR1 SEHNR, CDR2 FQNEAQ (reference sequence). The germline V and J ends were trimmed by 3 bases and 4 bases, with 9 bases remaining between them.

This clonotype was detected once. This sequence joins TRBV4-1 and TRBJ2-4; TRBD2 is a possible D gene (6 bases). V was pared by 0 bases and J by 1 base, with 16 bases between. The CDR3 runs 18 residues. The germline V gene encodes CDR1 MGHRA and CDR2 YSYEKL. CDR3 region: CASSQEPAGAGAKNIQYF. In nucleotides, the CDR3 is TGCGCCAGCAGCCAAGAACCCGCCGGGGCGGGGGCCAAAAACATTCAGTACTTC.

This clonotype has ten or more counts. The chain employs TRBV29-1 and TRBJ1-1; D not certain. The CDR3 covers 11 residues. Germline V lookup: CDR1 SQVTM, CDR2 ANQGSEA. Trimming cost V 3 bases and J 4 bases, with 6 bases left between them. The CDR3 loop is CSVEEGTEAFF. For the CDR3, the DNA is TGCAGCGTTGAGGAGGGCACTGAAGCTTTCTTT.